This T cell receptor beta chain was profiled in a study of T cell responses to AZD1222 COVID-19 vaccine. The wider study: Second doses were pooled across both intervals (about 4 or about 12 weeks). Study observations and caveats: Possibly, clonal diversity was underestimated; donors were largely white British and included more females.

Concerning this clone: Its antigen is not known.

Clones were read by immunoSEQ multiplex PCR, and TCRdb kept only the in-frame ones, dropping some. In the table there are some 110,000 clones, about 86% of which are singletons. In germline, CDR1 is MNHEY, CDR2 SMNVEV (reference sequence). The germline V and J ends were trimmed by 2 bases and 2 bases, with 7 bases remaining between them. The CDR3 totals 13 residues. Sequenced material: peripheral blood, taken on day 0 of AZD1222 vaccination. The rearrangement links TRBV27 to TRBJ2-7; weak D call: TRBD1 (6 bases). The TCR originated in an adult in good health. This CDR3 is CASSLTGTYEQYF. As DNA, the CDR3 is TGTGCCAGCAGTTTAACAGGGACCTACGAGCAGTACTTC.